Presented here are 17 T cell receptor beta chains from one specimen sequenced in a study of early T cells in non-severe SARS-CoV-2 infection. TCRdb reanalysed the 5' RACE reads using MiXCR and keeps one entry per CDR3 protein. The sample consists of more than 90,000 distinct CDR3 sequences, about 10% of them appearing once. Specimen: whole blood. These receptor sequences come from an adult who was a healthcare worker with PCR-confirmed SARS-CoV-2 infection or an uninfected control (not recorded which).

This clonotype was counted at least ten times. The chain has TRBV13 and TRBJ1-1; D gene uncertain. V lost 8 bases and J lost 1, with 8 bases in between. This CDR3 is built from 12 residues. The germline gives CDR1 PRHDT, CDR2 FYEKMQ (reference sequence). CDR3 sequence: CASQEGNTEAFF. CDR3 sequence (DNA): TGTGCCAGCCAAGAGGGGAACACTGAAGCTTTCTTT.

The CDR3 DNA is TGCAGCGTTGTCCCGCCCGGGCAGGGGGTACCCTACGAGCAGTACTTC. Translation: CSVVPPGQGVPYEQYF. The V call is TRBV29-1, the J call TRBJ2-7, with 7 bases that match TRBD1. CDR1 and CDR2 from the germline V gene are SQVTM and ANQGSEA. J lost 2 bases, V lost 4 bases, and 14 bases had no gene match. This CDR3 region has 16 residues.

Ten or more counts support this clonotype. Written as DNA, the CDR3 is TGCGCCAGCAGCCGGGGGGAAAAGAACACTGAAGCTTTCTTT. Translation gives CASSRGEKNTEAFF. The chain recombines TRBV10-2 with TRBJ1-1, with a tentative D call TRBD1 (5 bases). V was clipped by 6 bases and J by 1 base, with 12 bases between them. Germline V gene sequence: CDR1 WSHSY, CDR2 SAAADI. The CDR3 runs 14 residues.

Regarding this clonotype: A clone one base away is much larger, so this may be a read error. This chain uses TRBV6-2 or TRBV6-3 with TRBJ1-1, with no clear D. This CDR3 region has 15 residues. CDR1 and CDR2 (germline): MNHEY, SVGEGT. The DNA for the CDR3 is TGTGCCGGCAGTTACTCCGTCGTTGGCAGTGGTGAAGCTTTCTTT. Translating it yields CAGSYSVVGSGEAFF.

In this sample, this clonotype turned up a few times. The DNA of the CDR3 is TGCAGTGCCCCGGGACAGGGGGCGCAGTCCTCTACGTACTTC. This translates into CSAPGQGAQSSTYF. The chain joins TRBV20-1 to TRBJ2-7; 12 positions agree with TRBD1. This CDR3 has 14 residues. Losses at the gene ends were 6 bases for V and 12 bases for J; bases not matched to a gene: 15. Germline-derived CDR1 and CDR2 are DFQATT and SNEGSKA (reference sequence).

This clonotype was seen a handful of times. J is TRBJ1-3 and V is TRBV20-1; D unresolved. Per the germline V gene, CDR1 is DFQATT and CDR2 is SNEGSKA (reference sequence). The V end was cut by 6 bases, the J end by 4 bases, with 10 bases between. The CDR3 has 12 amino acids. The CDR3 is CSATPDGNTIYF. CDR3 in DNA: TGCAGTGCCACACCGGACGGAAACACCATATATTTT.

The CDR3 DNA follows: TGTGCCAGCAGTTGGGATTTAGGCAGGTCCTACGAGCAGTACTTC. The encoded protein is CASSWDLGRSYEQYF. V is TRBV27 and J is TRBJ2-7; D remains ambiguous. V lost 4 bases to trimming and J lost 1 base, with 14 bases between them. Per the germline V gene, CDR1 is MNHEY and CDR2 is SMNVEV (reference sequence). The CDR3 is 15 amino acids.

The V gene is TRBV12-3 or TRBV12-4, the J gene TRBJ2-7; perhaps D is TRBD1 or TRBD2 (5 bases each). CDR3 size: 14 residues. The germline V and J ends were trimmed by 6 bases and 4 bases, with 16 bases remaining between them. The chain's CDR3 is CASSRGPGGYEQYF. CDR3 sequence (DNA): TGTGCCAGCAGCCGGGGTCCTGGGGGATACGAGCAGTACTTC.

J is TRBJ2-5 and V is TRBV30; D gene uncertain. The CDR3 covers 13 residues. Trimming left V 0 bases short and J 5 bases short, with 10 bases between. The germline CDR1 and CDR2 sequences are GTSNPN and SVGIG (reference sequence). The CDR3 region is CAWSVLRRETQYF. The CDR3 nucleotides read TGTGCCTGGAGTGTACTGCGTCGGGAGACCCAGTACTTC.

This clonotype has more than one count but fewer than ten. The rearrangement links TRBV29-1 to TRBJ2-2, with 8 bases fitting TRBD2. The CDR3 contains 16 residues. The germline CDR1 and CDR2 sequences are SQVTM and ANQGSEA. The V segment lost 4 bases and the J segment 5 bases; nucleotides outside the gene matches: 12. The CDR3 sequence is CSVVFLVAGPTGELFF. Here the CDR3 DNA reads TGCAGCGTTGTATTTTTGGTAGCGGGACCGACCGGGGAGCTGTTTTTT.

In its sample, this clonotype was seen many times. This chain connects TRBV7-9 to TRBJ1-4; D might be TRBD1 (5 bases). V was trimmed by 4 bases and J by 8 bases, leaving 17 bases between them. The CDR3 runs to 15 residues. Germline V gives CDR1 SEHNR, CDR2 FQNEAQ (reference sequence). This CDR3 is CASSSRELFGEKLFF. CDR3 bases: TGTGCCAGCAGCTCCAGGGAGCTCTTTGGGGAAAAACTGTTTTTT.

This clonotype was counted between two and nine times. As DNA, the CDR3 is TGCAGTGCTAAGACAAAGCAAGAGACCCAGTACTTC. Translation gives CSAKTKQETQYF. The chain joins TRBV20-1 to TRBJ2-5; D unresolved. The length of the CDR3 is 12 residues. Trimming cost V 4 bases and J 2 bases, with 8 bases left between them. Germline values: CDR1 DFQATT, CDR2 SNEGSKA (reference sequence).

This clonotype was seen repeatedly, ten times or more. J is TRBJ2-2 and V is TRBV29-1; weak D call: TRBD1 (6 bases). The CDR3 totals 13 residues. The V end lost 7 bases, the J end lost 0 bases, and 9 bases lay between the germline ends. Germline CDR1 is SQVTM and CDR2 is ANQGSEA. CDR3 residues: CSAGATNTGELFF. Here the CDR3 DNA reads TGCAGCGCAGGGGCTACGAACACCGGGGAGCTGTTTTTT.

This chain uses TRBV11-2 with TRBJ1-1, with no clear D. Germline assignment: CDR1 SGHAT and CDR2 FQNNGV. V was cut by 6 bases and J by 7 bases, with 9 bases left in between. CDR3 length equals 11 residues. CDR3 protein: CASRQALEAFF. The CDR3 bases are TGTGCCAGCAGGCAAGCACTTGAAGCTTTCTTT.

This clonotype was found a few times. The chain joins TRBV24-1 to TRBJ2-3, with D unresolved. From germline, CDR1 is KGHDR and CDR2 SFDVKD. The V and J ends lost 1 base and 3 bases respectively, with 7 bases between them. The CDR3 extends over 14 amino acids. The CDR3 DNA reads TGTGCCACCAGTGATTTTCCTAGGACAGATACGCAGTATTTT. Its protein product is CATSDFPRTDTQYF.

Concerning this clonotype: A much larger clone lies one base from this, so it may be a read error. The chain carries TRBV4-1 and TRBJ2-1; 7 bases line up with TRBD2. The V gene end was trimmed by 1 base and the J gene end by 5 bases; junction bases not matched to a gene: 14. Germline CDR1 reads MGHRA; CDR2 reads YSYEKL. The CDR3 consists of 18 residues. The DNA for the CDR3 is TGCGCCAGCAGCCAAGGTGGGCAGCGGGGCCCGCGGAACAATGAGCAGTTCTTC. This gives the protein CASSQGGQRGPRNNEQFF.

The chain is built from TRBV30 and TRBJ2-6; D gene unclear. CDR3 size: 16 residues. Germline V gene sequence: CDR1 GTSNPN, CDR2 SVGIG (reference sequence). The V gene lost 4 bases and the J gene lost 2 bases, with 15 bases spanning the gap. CDR3 nucleotide sequence: TGTGCCTGGACTATCCCCCGGGTTACTGGGGCCAACGTCCTGACTTTC. Amino acids: CAWTIPRVTGANVLTF.